These 7 T cell receptor beta chains share one sample of origin, sequenced in a study of blood T cell repertoires in COVID-19. Assay used: immunoSEQ multiplex PCR; TCRdb lists only in-frame clones, some missing. The data contain 75,000 to 100,000 clones, 82% of them singletons. Sequencing used peripheral blood. The origin of the receptors is a man aged 50 or older with active or convalescent COVID-19.

J is TRBJ2-4 and V is TRBV6-2 or TRBV6-3; 11 positions match TRBD2. The CDR3 runs 16 residues. Trimming at V came to 2 bases and at J to 1 base, leaving 1 base not matched to a gene. The germline V gene encodes CDR1 MNHEY and CDR2 SVGEGT. CDR3 nucleotides: TGTGCCAGCAGTTACGCTAGCGGGGGGGCCAAAAACATTCAGTACTTC. Translating gives CASSYASGGAKNIQYF.

As DNA, the CDR3 is TGTGCCAGCAGCCAAGGGAGTCCCCAGCATTTT. Translating gives CASSQGSPQHF. The chain joins TRBV6-2 or TRBV6-3 to TRBJ1-5; D remains unclear. Per germline, CDR1 MNHEY and CDR2 SVGEGT. The CDR3 extends over 11 amino acids. V was clipped by 6 bases and J by 10 bases, with 10 bases between them.

The J gene is TRBJ2-5, the V gene TRBV13, with TRBD2 as a possible D gene (5 bases). The CDR3 totals 13 residues. Germline CDR1 reads PRHDT; CDR2 reads FYEKMQ (reference sequence). V was cut by 4 bases and J by 2 bases, with 8 bases left in between. CDR3 DNA: TGTGCCAGCAGCTCCCGGGGTCAAGAGACCCAGTACTTC. Protein: CASSSRGQETQYF.

This chain links TRBV27 with TRBJ1-4; 12 positions agree with TRBD1. CDR3 length: 16 residues. Trimming cost V 5 bases and J 7 bases; bases outside gene matches: 8. Germline V gene sequence: CDR1 MNHEY, CDR2 SMNVEV (reference sequence). CDR3 DNA sequence: TGTGCCAGCAGTCCGGGACAGGGGGCTGTTGGTGAAAAACTGTTTTTT. Protein product: CASSPGQGAVGEKLFF.

The rearrangement uses TRBV5-6 and TRBJ2-1; D is perhaps TRBD2 (6 bases). The V end was cut by 0 bases, the J end by 6 bases, with 16 bases between. The V gene's germline CDR1 is SGHDT and CDR2 YYEEEE. This CDR3 is built from 16 residues. CDR3 residues: CASSLVRGSNINEQFF. CDR3 DNA sequence: TGTGCCAGCAGCTTGGTACGGGGGAGTAATATCAATGAGCAGTTCTTC.

Comments on this clone: Other DNA sequences of this sample code for an identical CDR3. J is TRBJ1-5 and V is TRBV6-1; D gene uncertain. The CDR3 covers 13 residues. CDR1 is MNHNS and CDR2 is SASEGT in the germline V gene. V lost 1 base, J lost 6 bases, and 7 bases lay in between. This chain's CDR3 is CASSEGEGQPQHF. CDR3 nucleotides: TGTGCCAGCAGTGAAGGGGAGGGTCAGCCCCAGCATTTT.

This chain connects TRBV28 to TRBJ1-4; D is perhaps TRBD1 (5 bases). This CDR3 is 14 amino acids long. V shed 2 bases and J shed 7 bases, with 11 bases lying between them. The germline gives CDR1 MDHEN, CDR2 SYDVKM. The CDR3 region has the DNA TGTGCCAGCAGTTTAGGGGGAGGGGTTGAAAAACTGTTTTTT. This codes for CASSLGGGVEKLFF.